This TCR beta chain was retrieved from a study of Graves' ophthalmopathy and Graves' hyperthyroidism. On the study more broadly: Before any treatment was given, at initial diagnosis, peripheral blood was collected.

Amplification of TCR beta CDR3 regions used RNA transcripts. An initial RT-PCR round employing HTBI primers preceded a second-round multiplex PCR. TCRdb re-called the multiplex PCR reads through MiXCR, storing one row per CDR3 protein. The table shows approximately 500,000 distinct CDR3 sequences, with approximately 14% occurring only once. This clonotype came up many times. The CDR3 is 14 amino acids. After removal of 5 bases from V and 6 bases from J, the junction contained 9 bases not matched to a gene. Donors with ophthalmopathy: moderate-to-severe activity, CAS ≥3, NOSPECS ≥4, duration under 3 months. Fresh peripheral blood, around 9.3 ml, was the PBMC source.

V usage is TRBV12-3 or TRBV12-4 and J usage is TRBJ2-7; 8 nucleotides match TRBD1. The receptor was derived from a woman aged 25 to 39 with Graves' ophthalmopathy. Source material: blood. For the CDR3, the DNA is TGTGCCAGCAGTGGACAGGGAACGTTTGGCGAGCAGTACTTC. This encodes CASSGQGTFGEQYF.